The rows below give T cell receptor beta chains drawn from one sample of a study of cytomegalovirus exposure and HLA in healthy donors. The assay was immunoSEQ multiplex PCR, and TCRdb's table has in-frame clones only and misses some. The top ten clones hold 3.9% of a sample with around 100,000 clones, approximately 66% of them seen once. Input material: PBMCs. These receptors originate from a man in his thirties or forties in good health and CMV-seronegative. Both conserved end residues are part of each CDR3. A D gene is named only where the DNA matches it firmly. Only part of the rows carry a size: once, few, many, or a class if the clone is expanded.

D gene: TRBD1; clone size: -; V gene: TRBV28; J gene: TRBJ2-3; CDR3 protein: CASRTGVSTDTQYF; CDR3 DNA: TGTGCCAGCAGGACAGGGGTGAGCACAGATACGCAGTATTTT
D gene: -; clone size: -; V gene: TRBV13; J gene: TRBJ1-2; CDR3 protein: CASSSRGGRQRYGYTF; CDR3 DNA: TGTGCCAGCAGCTCGAGAGGTGGGCGACAGCGCTATGGCTACACCTTC
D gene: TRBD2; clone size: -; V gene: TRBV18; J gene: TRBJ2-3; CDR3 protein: CASSPLPDYILAVPTDTQYF; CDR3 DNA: TGTGCCAGCTCACCACTGCCCGACTATATACTAGCGGTCCCCACAGATACGCAGTATTTT
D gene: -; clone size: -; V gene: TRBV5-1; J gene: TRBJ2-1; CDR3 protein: CASSFPSRGEQFF; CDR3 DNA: TGCGCCAGCAGCTTCCCCAGTCGGGGTGAGCAGTTCTTC
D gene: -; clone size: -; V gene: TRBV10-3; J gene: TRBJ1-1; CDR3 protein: CAISVLLAGGVGEGTEAFF; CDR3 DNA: TGTGCCATCAGTGTTCTGTTGGCAGGAGGTGTGGGAGAAGGCACTGAAGCTTTCTTT
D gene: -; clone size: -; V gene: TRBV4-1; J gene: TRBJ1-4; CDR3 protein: CASSLVSEKLFF; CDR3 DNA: TGCGCCAGCAGCCTCGTATCCGAAAAACTGTTTTTT
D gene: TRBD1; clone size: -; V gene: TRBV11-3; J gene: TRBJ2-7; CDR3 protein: CASSSGTGTPYKQYF; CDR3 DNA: TGTGCCAGCAGCTCAGGGACAGGAACCCCCTACAAGCAGTACTTC
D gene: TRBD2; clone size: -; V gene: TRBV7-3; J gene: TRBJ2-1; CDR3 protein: CASSPTFGGSGNEQFF; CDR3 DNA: TGTGCCAGCAGCCCTACCTTTGGCGGGAGTGGGAATGAGCAGTTCTTC
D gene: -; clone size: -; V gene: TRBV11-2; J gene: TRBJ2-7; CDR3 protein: CASNLGGRSYEQYF; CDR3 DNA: TGTGCCAGCAACCTCGGAGGGAGGTCCTACGAGCAGTACTTC
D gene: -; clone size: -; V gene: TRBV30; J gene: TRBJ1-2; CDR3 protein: CAWSLQVANYGYTF; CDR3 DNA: TGTGCCTGGAGTCTCCAGGTGGCTAACTATGGCTACACCTTC
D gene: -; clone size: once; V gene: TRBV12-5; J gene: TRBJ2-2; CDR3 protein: CASGLAPHRAGTGELFF; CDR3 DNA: TGTGCTAGTGGTTTGGCCCCCCACAGGGCGGGCACCGGGGAGCTGTTTTTT
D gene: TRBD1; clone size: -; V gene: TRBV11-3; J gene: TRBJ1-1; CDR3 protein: CASSGTDTEAFF; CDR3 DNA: TGTGCCAGCAGCGGGACAGACACTGAAGCTTTCTTT
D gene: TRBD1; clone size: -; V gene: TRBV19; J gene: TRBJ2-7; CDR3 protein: CASSTSPGQGQHEQYF; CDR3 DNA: TGTGCCAGTAGTACCTCTCCGGGACAGGGTCAACACGAGCAGTACTTC
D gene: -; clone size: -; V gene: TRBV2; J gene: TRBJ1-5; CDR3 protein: CASSVDLGAANQPQHF; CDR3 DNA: TGTGCCAGCAGTGTTGATTTAGGGGCGGCCAATCAGCCCCAGCATTTT
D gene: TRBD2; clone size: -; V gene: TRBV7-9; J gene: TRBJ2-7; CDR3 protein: CASSFPSGRGGSYEQYF; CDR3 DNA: TGTGCCAGCAGCTTCCCTAGCGGGAGGGGAGGCTCCTACGAGCAGTACTTC
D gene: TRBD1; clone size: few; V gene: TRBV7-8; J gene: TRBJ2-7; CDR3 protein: CASSLRQGREQYF; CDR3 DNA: TGTGCCAGCAGCTTACGACAGGGCCGCGAGCAGTACTTC
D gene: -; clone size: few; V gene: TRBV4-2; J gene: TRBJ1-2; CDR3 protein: CASSQDIAANYGYTF; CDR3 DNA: TGTGCCAGCAGCCAAGATATTGCAGCTAACTATGGCTACACCTTC
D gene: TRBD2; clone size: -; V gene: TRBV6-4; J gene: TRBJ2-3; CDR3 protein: CASSDSSSGVTDTQYF; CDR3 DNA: TGTGCCAGCAGTGACTCCTCTAGCGGGGTCACAGATACGCAGTATTTT
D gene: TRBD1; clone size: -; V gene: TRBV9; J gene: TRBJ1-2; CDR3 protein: CASSSQGQGATYGYTF; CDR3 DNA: TGTGCCAGCAGCAGCCAGGGACAGGGGGCGACCTATGGCTACACCTTC
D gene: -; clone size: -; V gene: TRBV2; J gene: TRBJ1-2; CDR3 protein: CANSEVLDINGYTF; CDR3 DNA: TGTGCCAACAGTGAAGTGCTTGACATTAATGGCTACACCTTC
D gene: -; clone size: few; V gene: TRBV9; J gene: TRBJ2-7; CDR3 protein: CASSVGEGAYEQYF; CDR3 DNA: TGTGCCAGCAGCGTAGGCGAGGGGGCCTACGAGCAGTACTTC
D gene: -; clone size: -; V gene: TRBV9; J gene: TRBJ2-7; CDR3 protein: CASSPHFRGAHYEQYF; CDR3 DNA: TGTGCCAGCAGCCCGCACTTTCGGGGGGCCCACTACGAGCAGTACTTC
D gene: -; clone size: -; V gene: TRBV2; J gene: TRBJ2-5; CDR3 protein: CASSRDFEGETQYF; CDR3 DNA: TGTGCCAGCAGCCGGGACTTCGAGGGGGAGACCCAGTACTTC
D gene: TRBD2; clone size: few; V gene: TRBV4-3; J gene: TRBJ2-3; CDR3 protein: CASSQDYRGGHHTQYF; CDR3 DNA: TGCGCCAGCAGCCAAGACTATCGGGGGGGGCATCATACGCAGTATTTT
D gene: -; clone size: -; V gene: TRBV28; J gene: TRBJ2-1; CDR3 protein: CASSPILGNEQFF; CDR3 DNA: TGTGCCAGCAGTCCCATCCTAGGCAATGAGCAGTTCTTC
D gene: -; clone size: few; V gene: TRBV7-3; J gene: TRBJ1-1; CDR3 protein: CASSLEGDEAFF; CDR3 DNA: TGTGCCAGCAGCTTAGAGGGTGATGAAGCTTTCTTT
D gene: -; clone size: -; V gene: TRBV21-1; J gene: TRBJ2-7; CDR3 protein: CASSRPTYSSYEQYF; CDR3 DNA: TGTGCCAGCAGCAGACCGACATATTCATCCTACGAGCAGTACTTC
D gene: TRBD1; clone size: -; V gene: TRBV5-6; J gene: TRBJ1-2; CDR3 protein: CASSVKQGLLGGYTF; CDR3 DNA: TGTGCCAGCAGCGTAAAACAGGGGCTGTTGGGTGGCTACACCTTC
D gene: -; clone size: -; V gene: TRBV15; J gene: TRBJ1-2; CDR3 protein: CATSRVGGTTGYGYTF; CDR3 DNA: TGTGCCACCAGCAGAGTAGGAGGCACGACCGGTTATGGCTACACCTTC
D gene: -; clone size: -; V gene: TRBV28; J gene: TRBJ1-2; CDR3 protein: CASSLRGAKGYGYTF; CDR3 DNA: TGTGCCAGCAGTTTACGGGGGGCGAAGGGCTATGGCTACACCTTC
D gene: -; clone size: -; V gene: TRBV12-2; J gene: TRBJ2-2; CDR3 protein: CASRVTGSGELFF; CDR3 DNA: TGTGCAAGTCGCGTAACAGGGTCCGGGGAGCTGTTTTTT
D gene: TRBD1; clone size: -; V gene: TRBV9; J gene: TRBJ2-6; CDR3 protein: CASSGSTGVLLTGANVLTF; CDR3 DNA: TGTGCCAGCAGCGGGTCGACAGGGGTTCTCTTAACTGGGGCCAACGTCCTGACTTTC
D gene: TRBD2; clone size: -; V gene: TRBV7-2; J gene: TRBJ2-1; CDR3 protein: CASSSRTSGGAGNEQFF; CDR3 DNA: TGTGCCAGCAGCTCGCGGACTAGCGGGGGGGCAGGCAATGAGCAGTTCTTC
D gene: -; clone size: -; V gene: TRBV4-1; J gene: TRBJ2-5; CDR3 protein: CASSQGVQQETQYF; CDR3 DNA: TGCGCCAGCAGCCAAGGTGTCCAGCAAGAGACCCAGTACTTC
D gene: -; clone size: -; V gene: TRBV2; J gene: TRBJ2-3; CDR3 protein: CASSREGGSYTDTQYF; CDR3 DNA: TGTGCCAGCAGCCGAGAAGGCGGGTCCTACACAGATACGCAGTATTTT
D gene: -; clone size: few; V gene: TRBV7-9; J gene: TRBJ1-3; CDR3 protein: CASSPSGGGGNTIYF; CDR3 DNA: TGTGCCAGCAGCCCAAGTGGGGGAGGTGGAAACACCATATATTTT